The present T cell receptor beta chain was sequenced within a study of blood T cells in healthy people across ages. Study-level points and caveats: Diversity of TCR beta per million T cells declined in a roughly linear way with age. With unsorted PBMCs, a conclusive comparison of naive versus antigen-experienced cells was not possible.

The authors ran a second PCR of 7 to 11 cycles using a sample-barcoded 5' primer and a J-beta primer mix. TCRdb reprocessed the 5' RACE reads with MiXCR, giving one entry per CDR3 protein. This table has 800,000 to 900,000 distinct CDR3 sequences, around 62% appearing once. Germline CDR1 is LNHNV and CDR2 is YYDKDF (reference sequence). V shed 0 bases and J 7 bases; nucleotides not matched to a gene: 4. This CDR3 comprises 15 residues. Worth noting for this clonotype: Its antigen is not known.

Sample: blood. This TCR was recovered from a young man in good health. The chain has TRBV15 and TRBJ1-2, with TRBD1 matching 11 bases. Here the CDR3 DNA reads TGTGCCACCAGCAGAGATGCCGGGACAGGGGGTGGCTACACCTTC. This translates into CATSRDAGTGGGYTF.